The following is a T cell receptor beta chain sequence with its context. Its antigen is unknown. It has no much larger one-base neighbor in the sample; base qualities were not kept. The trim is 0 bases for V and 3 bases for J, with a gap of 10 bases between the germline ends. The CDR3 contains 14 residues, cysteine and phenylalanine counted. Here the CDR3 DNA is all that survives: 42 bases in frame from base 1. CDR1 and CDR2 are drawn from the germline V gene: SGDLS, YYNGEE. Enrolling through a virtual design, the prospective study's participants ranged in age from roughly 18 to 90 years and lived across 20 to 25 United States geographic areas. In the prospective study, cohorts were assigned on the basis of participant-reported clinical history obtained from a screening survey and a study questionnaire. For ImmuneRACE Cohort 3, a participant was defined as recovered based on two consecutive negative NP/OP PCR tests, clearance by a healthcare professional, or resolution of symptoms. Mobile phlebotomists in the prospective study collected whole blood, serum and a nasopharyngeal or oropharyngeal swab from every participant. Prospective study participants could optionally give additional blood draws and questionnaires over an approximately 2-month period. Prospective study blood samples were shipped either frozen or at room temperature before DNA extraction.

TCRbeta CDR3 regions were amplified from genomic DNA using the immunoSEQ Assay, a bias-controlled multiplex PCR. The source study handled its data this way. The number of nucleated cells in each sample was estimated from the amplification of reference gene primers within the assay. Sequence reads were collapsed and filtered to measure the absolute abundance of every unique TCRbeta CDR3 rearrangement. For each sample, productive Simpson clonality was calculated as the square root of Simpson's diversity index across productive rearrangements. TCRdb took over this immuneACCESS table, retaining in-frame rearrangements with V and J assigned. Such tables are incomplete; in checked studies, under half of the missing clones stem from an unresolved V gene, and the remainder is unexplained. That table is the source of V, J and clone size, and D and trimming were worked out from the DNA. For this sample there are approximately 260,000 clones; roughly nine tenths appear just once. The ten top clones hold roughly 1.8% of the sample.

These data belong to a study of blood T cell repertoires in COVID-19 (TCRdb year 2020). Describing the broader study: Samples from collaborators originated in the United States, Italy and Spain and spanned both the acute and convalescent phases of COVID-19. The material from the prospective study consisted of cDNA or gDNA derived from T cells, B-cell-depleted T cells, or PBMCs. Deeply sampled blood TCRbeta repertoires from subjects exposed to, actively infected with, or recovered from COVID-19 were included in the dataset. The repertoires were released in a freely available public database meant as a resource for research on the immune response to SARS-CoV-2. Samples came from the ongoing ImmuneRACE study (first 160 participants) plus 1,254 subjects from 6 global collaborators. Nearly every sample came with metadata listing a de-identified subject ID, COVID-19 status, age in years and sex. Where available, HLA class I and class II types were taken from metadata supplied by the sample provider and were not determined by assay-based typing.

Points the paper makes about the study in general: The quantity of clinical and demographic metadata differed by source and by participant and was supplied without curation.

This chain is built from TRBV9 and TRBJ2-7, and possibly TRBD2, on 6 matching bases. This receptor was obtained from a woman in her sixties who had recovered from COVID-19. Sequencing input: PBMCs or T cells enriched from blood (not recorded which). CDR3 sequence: CASSVGSGNYEQYF. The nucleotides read TGTGCCAGCAGCGTAGGTAGCGGCAACTACGAGCAGTACTTC.